The sequence of this TCR beta chain was determined in a study of neoadjuvant anti-PD-1 for oral cavity cancer. Findings and limits, study-wide: With three patients per group, TCR findings need larger cohorts.

Clones were read by immunoSEQ multiplex PCR, and TCRdb kept only the in-frame ones, dropping some. There are over 60,000 clones in the sample; less than 90% occur only once, and 2.5% to 3.5% lies in the top ten. This clone occurred a few times. Its matching antigen is unknown. V was clipped by 4 bases and J by 0 bases, with 7 bases between them. The CDR3 extends over 14 amino acids. CDR1 SGHRS and CDR2 YFSETQ come from the germline V gene. Time point given: after neoadjuvant nivolumab, at surgical resection. This TCR derives from a person between 40 and 79 years old with oral cavity squamous cell carcinoma. The sequencing used PBMCs, collected after nivolumab (anti-PD-1) treatment. V is TRBV5-1 and J is TRBJ1-4; D unresolved. Here the CDR3 reads CASSPYATNEKLFF. In DNA, the CDR3 is TGCGCCAGCAGCCCGTATGCAACTAATGAAAAACTGTTTTTT. The variable domain in full, with the rest retrieved from reference TRBV5-1 and TRBJ1-4, is KAGVTQTPRYLIKTRGQQVTLSCSPISGHRSVSWYQQTPGQGLQFLFEYFSETQRNKGNFPGRFSGRQFSNSRSEMNVSTLELGDSALYLCASSPYATNEKLFFGSGTQLSVL.